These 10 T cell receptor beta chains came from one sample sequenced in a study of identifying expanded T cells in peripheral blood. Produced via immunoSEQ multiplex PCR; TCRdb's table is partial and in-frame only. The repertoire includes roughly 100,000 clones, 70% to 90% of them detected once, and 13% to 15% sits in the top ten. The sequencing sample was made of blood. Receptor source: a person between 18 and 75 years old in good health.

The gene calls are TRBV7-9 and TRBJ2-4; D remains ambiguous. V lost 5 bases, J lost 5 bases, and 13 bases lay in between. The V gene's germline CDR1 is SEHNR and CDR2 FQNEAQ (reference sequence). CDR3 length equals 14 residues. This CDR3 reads CASSAQERENIQYF. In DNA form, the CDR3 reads TGTGCCAGCAGCGCGCAGGAACGGGAAAACATTCAGTACTTC.

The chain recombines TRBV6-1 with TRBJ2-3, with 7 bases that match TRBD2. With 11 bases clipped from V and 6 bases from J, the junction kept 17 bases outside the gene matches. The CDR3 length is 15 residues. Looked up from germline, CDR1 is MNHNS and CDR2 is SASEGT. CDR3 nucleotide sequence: TGTGCCCTTAAGCGGGGTTCCGGGCATAGGGATACGCAGTATTTT. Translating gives CALKRGSGHRDTQYF.

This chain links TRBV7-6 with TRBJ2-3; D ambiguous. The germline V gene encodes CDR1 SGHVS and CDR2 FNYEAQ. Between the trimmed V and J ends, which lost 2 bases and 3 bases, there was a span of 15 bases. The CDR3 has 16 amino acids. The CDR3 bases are TGTGCCAGCAGCTTAAAGGCAGATGGGCTGACAGATACGCAGTATTTT. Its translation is CASSLKADGLTDTQYF.

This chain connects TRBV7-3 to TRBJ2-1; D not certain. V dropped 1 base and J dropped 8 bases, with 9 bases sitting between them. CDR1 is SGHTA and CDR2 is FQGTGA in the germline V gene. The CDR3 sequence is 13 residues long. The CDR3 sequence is CASSLRAVHEQFF. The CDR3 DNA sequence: TGTGCCAGCAGCTTAAGGGCGGTGCATGAGCAGTTCTTC.

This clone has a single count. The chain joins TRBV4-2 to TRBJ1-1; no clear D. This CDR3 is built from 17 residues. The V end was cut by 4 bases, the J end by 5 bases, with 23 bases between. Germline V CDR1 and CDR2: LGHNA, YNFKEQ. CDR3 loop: CASSPAMYTGRKTEAFF. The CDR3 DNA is TGTGCCAGCAGCCCAGCGATGTACACCGGGAGGAAAACTGAAGCTTTCTTT.

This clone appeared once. The CDR3 nucleotides read TGCGCCAGCAGCTTGGACCCAGGTAGAAACACCATATATTTT. It codes for CASSLDPGRNTIYF. This chain connects TRBV5-1 to TRBJ1-3; D is undetermined. Trimming took off 0 bases at V and 5 bases at J, with 9 bases between the two ends. The CDR3 loop spans 14 amino acids. Germline values: CDR1 SGHRS, CDR2 YFSETQ.

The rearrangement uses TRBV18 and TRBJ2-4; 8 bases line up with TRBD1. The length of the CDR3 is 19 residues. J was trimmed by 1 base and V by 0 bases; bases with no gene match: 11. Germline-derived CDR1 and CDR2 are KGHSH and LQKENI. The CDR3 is CASSPPSAGGRSAKNIQYF. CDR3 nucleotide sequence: TGTGCCAGCTCACCACCTTCTGCAGGGGGCAGGAGTGCCAAAAACATTCAGTACTTC.

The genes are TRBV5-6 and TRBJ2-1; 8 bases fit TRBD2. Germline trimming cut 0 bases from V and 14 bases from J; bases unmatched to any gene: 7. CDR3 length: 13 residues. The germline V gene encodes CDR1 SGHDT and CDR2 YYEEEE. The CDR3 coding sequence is TGTGCCAGCAGCTTGGTTTTAGCGGGATTGGAGTTCTTC. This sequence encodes CASSLVLAGLEFF.

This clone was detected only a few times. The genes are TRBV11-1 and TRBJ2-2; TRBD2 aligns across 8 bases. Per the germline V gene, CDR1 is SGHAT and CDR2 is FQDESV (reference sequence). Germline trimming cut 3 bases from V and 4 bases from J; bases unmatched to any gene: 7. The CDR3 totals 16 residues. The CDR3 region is CASSFPGGPSTGELFF. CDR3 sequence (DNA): TGTGCCAGCAGCTTTCCGGGAGGGCCTAGCACCGGGGAGCTGTTTTTT.

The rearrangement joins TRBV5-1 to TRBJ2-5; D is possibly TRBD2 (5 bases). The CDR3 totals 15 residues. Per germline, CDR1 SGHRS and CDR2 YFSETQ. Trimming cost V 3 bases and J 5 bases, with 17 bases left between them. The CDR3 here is CASSSGPAGSETQYF. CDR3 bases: TGCGCCAGCAGCTCTGGACCCGCGGGTAGTGAGACCCAGTACTTC. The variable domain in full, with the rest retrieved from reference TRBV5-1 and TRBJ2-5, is KAGVTQTPRYLIKTRGQQVTLSCSPISGHRSVSWYQQTPGQGLQFLFEYFSETQRNKGNFPGRFSGRQFSNSRSEMNVSTLELGDSALYLCASSSGPAGSETQYFGPGTRLLVL.